One and the same sample provided the 25 T cell receptor beta chains below, sequenced in a study of cytomegalovirus exposure and HLA in healthy donors (dated by TCRdb to about 2017). The library came from the immunoSEQ multiplex PCR assay. TCRdb took over this immuneACCESS table, retaining in-frame rearrangements with V and J assigned. Such tables are incomplete; in checked studies, under half of the missing clones stem from an unresolved V gene, and the remainder is unexplained. Here the sample has 100,000 or so clones; approximately 95% occur a single time. The top ten clones comprise 0.89% of the sample. The specimen sequenced was PBMCs. Receptors were obtained from a woman between 18 and 29 years old in good health and CMV-seronegative.

The chain joins TRBV27 to TRBJ2-2, with TRBD1 identical over 10 bases. The germline V gene has CDR1 MNHEY and CDR2 SMNVEV (reference sequence). CDR3 length equals 17 residues. V dropped 1 base and J dropped 6; count of bases not matched to a gene: 8. The DNA for the CDR3 is TGTGCCAGCAGTTTATACCCAGGGACAGGGGCGGCCGGGGAGCTGTTTTTT. As protein: CASSLYPGTGAAGELFF.

The chain has TRBV5-1 and TRBJ1-1; no reliable D call. The CDR3 is made up of 14 amino acids. CDR1 and CDR2 (germline): SGHRS, YFSETQ. V was trimmed by 5 bases and J by 4 bases, leaving 15 bases between them. CDR3 loop: CASSIQQAGTEAFF. The CDR3, as DNA: TGCGCCAGCAGTATCCAGCAGGCGGGCACTGAAGCTTTCTTT.

The rearrangement links TRBV19 to TRBJ1-1, with 7 bases matching TRBD1. The CDR3 length is 12 residues. Trimming removed 1 base from V and 10 bases from J; junction bases left unmatched: 3. Per the germline V gene, CDR1 is LNHDA and CDR2 is SQIVND (reference sequence). DNA of the CDR3: TGTGCCAGTAGTATAGGACAGGGAAGAGCTTTCTTT. It is translated as CASSIGQGRAFF. The full variable domain, completed using reference TRBV19 and TRBJ1-1, is DGGITQSPKYLFRKEGQNVTLSCEQNLNHDAMYWYRQDPGQGLRLIYYSQIVNDFQKGDIAEGYSVSREKKESFPLTVTSAQKNPTAFYLCASSIGQGRAFFGQGTRLTVV.

The chain joins TRBV15 to TRBJ2-7; no clear D. Germline V gene data show CDR1 as LNHNV and CDR2 as YYDKDF (reference sequence). The V gene lost 1 base and the J gene lost 6 bases, with 16 bases spanning the gap. CDR3 size: 15 residues. CDR3 DNA: TGTGCCACCAGCAGAGGGCCCCAGGCGATCAGCGAGCAGTACTTC. This encodes CATSRGPQAISEQYF.

This clone appeared a few times. This chain uses TRBV6-5 with TRBJ1-1; maybe TRBD1 (6 bases). This CDR3 region has 15 residues. The germline CDR1 and CDR2 sequences are MNHEY and SVGAGI. V shed 6 bases and J shed 5 bases, with 19 bases lying between them. In nucleotides, the CDR3 is TGTGCCAGCAGCGTAAGGGGGGGCCTTTCGACTGAAGCTTTCTTT. Translated: CASSVRGGLSTEAFF.

This sequence joins TRBV11-3 and TRBJ1-3; 7 nucleotides match TRBD1. Losses at the gene ends were 0 bases for V and 7 bases for J; bases not matched to a gene: 3. This CDR3 is built from 14 residues. Germline assignment: CDR1 SGHNT and CDR2 YENEEA. CDR3 sequence (DNA): TGTGCCAGCAGCTTAGAAGGAGGGGGCAACACCATATATTTT. Protein: CASSLEGGGNTIYF. Combining the CDR3 with reference TRBV11-3 and TRBJ1-3 gives the whole variable domain EAGVVQSPRYKIIEKKQPVAFWCNPISGHNTLYWYLQNLGQGPELLIRYENEEAVDDSQLPKDRFSAERLKGVDSTLKIQPAELGDSAVYLCASSLEGGGNTIYFGEGSWLTVV.

As to this clone: Other DNA sequences from this sample encode an identical CDR3 as well. The rearrangement links TRBV6-5 to TRBJ2-3, with TRBD1 matching over 7 bases. This CDR3 is built from 15 residues. V shed 0 bases, J shed 1 base, and the junction held 1 base outside the gene matches. Per the germline V gene, CDR1 is MNHEY and CDR2 is SVGAGI. The CDR3 coding sequence is TGTGCCAGCAGTTACTCTGGACAGGGCACAGATACGCAGTATTTT. Translation gives CASSYSGQGTDTQYF.

The chain links TRBV27 to TRBJ2-7, with unresolved D. From germline, CDR1 is MNHEY and CDR2 SMNVEV (reference sequence). The CDR3 is 13 residues long. Trimming cost V 3 bases and J 5 bases, with 11 bases left between them. The CDR3 sequence: CASSFPGTDEQYF. Here the CDR3 DNA reads TGTGCCAGCAGTTTTCCAGGAACCGACGAGCAGTACTTC.

This chain connects TRBV6-1 to TRBJ2-7; D may be TRBD1 (6 bases). CDR1 is MNHNS, CDR2 SASEGT, per germline. The CDR3 loop spans 15 amino acids. Trimming shortened V by 0 bases and J by 2 bases, and 11 bases separated the two germline ends. CDR3 protein: CASSEAQGSTYEQYF. The CDR3 DNA sequence: TGTGCCAGCAGTGAAGCACAGGGTAGTACCTACGAGCAGTACTTC.

The chain links TRBV7-9 to TRBJ2-7; 8 bases map to TRBD1. The CDR3 consists of 14 residues. Germline CDR1 SEHNR, CDR2 FQNEAQ (reference sequence). The V segment lost 5 bases and the J segment 4 bases; nucleotides outside the gene matches: 7. The CDR3 loop reads CASSAPGQGYEQYF. The DNA of the CDR3 is TGTGCCAGCAGCGCCCCCGGACAGGGATACGAGCAGTACTTC.

This rearrangement joins TRBV5-4 to TRBJ2-7; TRBD2 agrees at 13 bases. Germline V lookup: CDR1 SGHNT, CDR2 YYREEE (reference sequence). The CDR3 runs 16 residues. The junction had 6 bases not matched to a gene; V was cut back by 2 bases and J by 4 bases. CDR3 amino acids: CASSLPGTSGTYEQYF. CDR3 coding DNA: TGTGCCAGCAGCTTACCAGGGACTAGCGGGACTTACGAGCAGTACTTC.

This rearrangement joins TRBV19 to TRBJ1-1; D perhaps matches TRBD1 (5 bases). The germline V and J ends were trimmed by 6 bases and 1 base, with 12 bases remaining between them. Germline CDR1 and CDR2: LNHDA and SQIVND (reference sequence). The CDR3 is 14 residues long. DNA of the CDR3: TGTGCCAGTAGCCCTGGGGGGGGGAACACTGAAGCTTTCTTT. It translates to CASSPGGGNTEAFF.

The genes are TRBV7-9 and TRBJ2-2; 7 positions match TRBD1. J lost 2 bases, V lost 5 bases, and 8 bases had no gene match. The CDR3 sequence is 16 residues long. Germline loops: CDR1 SEHNR, CDR2 FQNEAQ (reference sequence). The CDR3 sequence: CASSLEGGRNTGELFF. The CDR3, as DNA: TGTGCCAGCAGCCTAGAAGGGGGCAGAAACACCGGGGAGCTGTTTTTT.

The rearrangement links TRBV30 to TRBJ1-6; 7 nucleotides line up with TRBD1. J lost 8 bases, V lost 1 base, and 5 bases had no gene match. The CDR3 is 14 amino acids. Germline loops: CDR1 GTSNPN, CDR2 SVGIG (reference sequence). The CDR3 region is CAWSAPDRDSPLHF. The CDR3 region has the DNA TGTGCCTGGAGTGCGCCAGACAGGGATTCACCCCTCCACTTT.

The J gene is TRBJ2-7, the V gene TRBV27, with a possible D match to TRBD1 (5 bases). V was clipped by 2 bases and J by 2 bases, with 7 bases between them. The CDR3 totals 13 residues. Germline CDR1 reads MNHEY; CDR2 reads SMNVEV (reference sequence). CDR3 region: CASSLDRAYEQYF. CDR3 in DNA: TGTGCCAGCAGTTTAGACAGAGCCTACGAGCAGTACTTC.

This chain connects TRBV28 to TRBJ2-7; D is perhaps TRBD2 (5 bases). This CDR3 spans 15 amino acids. Germline-derived CDR1 and CDR2 are MDHEN and SYDVKM. Trimming cost V 4 bases and J 2 bases, with 15 bases left between them. The chain's CDR3 is CASSSLEEPTYEQYF. The CDR3 DNA sequence: TGTGCCAGCAGTTCACTAGAGGAGCCAACCTACGAGCAGTACTTC.

This clone appeared once. This chain joins TRBV5-1 and TRBJ2-7, with TRBD1 as a possible D gene (6 bases). The CDR3 spans 13 residues. The V gene's germline CDR1 is SGHRS and CDR2 YFSETQ. V lost 1 base and J 6 bases, leaving 11 bases between the germline ends. The CDR3 DNA reads TGCGCCAGCAGCTTGACAGGGAAAGGCGAGCAGTACTTC. It translates to CASSLTGKGEQYF.

The genes are TRBV9 and TRBJ2-3; TRBD2 matches at 9 bases. The germline CDR1 and CDR2 sequences are SGDLS and YYNGEE. V was pared by 4 bases and J by 1 base, with 4 bases of the junction left unmatched. The CDR3 is 15 amino acids. CDR3 sequence reads: CASSSRLAGTDTQYF. CDR3 DNA: TGTGCCAGCAGCTCCCGACTAGCGGGCACAGATACGCAGTATTTT.

This chain links TRBV9 with TRBJ2-3; D is perhaps TRBD1 (5 bases). V lost 3 bases, J lost 5 bases, and 16 bases lay in between. Germline V gene sequence: CDR1 SGDLS, CDR2 YYNGEE. The CDR3 contains 15 residues. CDR3 in amino acids: CASSDTGSRLDTQYF. CDR3 nucleotides: TGTGCCAGCAGCGATACAGGTTCTCGGTTAGATACGCAGTATTTT.

CDR3 protein: CATSRVRRDVYGYTF. CDR3 sequence (DNA): TGTGCCACCAGCAGAGTGAGGAGGGACGTTTATGGCTACACCTTC. V and J are TRBV15 and TRBJ1-2; D might be TRBD1 (5 bases). Trimming took 1 base from V and 5 from J, leaving 14 bases between them. CDR3 length: 15 residues. Germline values: CDR1 LNHNV, CDR2 YYDKDF (reference sequence).

This chain links TRBV5-1 with TRBJ2-1; D possibly corresponds to TRBD1 (5 bases). Germline CDR1 reads SGHRS; CDR2 reads YFSETQ. The CDR3 has 14 amino acids. V dropped 0 bases and J dropped 2 bases, with 6 bases sitting between them. As DNA, the CDR3 is TGCGCCAGCAGCTTGGAGGGGACCTACAATGAGCAGTTCTTC. It is translated as CASSLEGTYNEQFF.

V is TRBV4-3 and J is TRBJ2-1; unclear D gene. Germline V lookup: CDR1 LGHNA, CDR2 YSLEER. V lost 1 base to trimming and J lost 6 bases, with 7 bases between them. The CDR3 is made up of 13 amino acids. CDR3 region: CASSQASGNEQFF. The CDR3 nucleotides read TGCGCCAGCAGCCAAGCCTCCGGCAATGAGCAGTTCTTC.

This sequence joins TRBV7-2 and TRBJ2-5, with D maybe TRBD2 (5 bases). V shed 5 bases and J shed 1 base, with 17 bases lying between them. The germline V gene has CDR1 SGHTA and CDR2 FQGNSA. The CDR3 runs to 16 residues. This chain's CDR3 is CASSPRPTTPQETQYF. For the CDR3, the DNA is TGTGCCAGCAGCCCTCGCCCGACTACGCCCCAAGAGACCCAGTACTTC.

The rearrangement joins TRBV19 to TRBJ2-1; TRBD1 matches at 7 bases. Germline CDR1 is LNHDA and CDR2 is SQIVND (reference sequence). Unmatched junction bases numbered 14, after V lost 6 bases and J lost 6 bases. This CDR3 spans 16 amino acids. The CDR3 region is CASSYGPGGFSNEQFF. The CDR3 nucleotides are TGTGCCAGTAGCTACGGACCAGGGGGATTTTCCAATGAGCAGTTCTTC.

This clone was counted a single time. The V gene is TRBV19, the J gene TRBJ1-5; TRBD1 matches 12 bases. The CDR3 runs to 17 residues. Germline V gene lookup returns CDR1 LNHDA and CDR2 SQIVND (reference sequence). V was clipped by 3 bases and J by 2 bases; unmatched bases: 5. The CDR3 coding sequence is TGTGCCAGTAGTATTGGGACAGGGGGCGCAGGCAATCAGCCCCAGCATTTT. Encoded protein: CASSIGTGGAGNQPQHF.